Below are 14 T cell receptor beta chains sequenced from a single sample in a study of Ad26.COV2.S vaccination and SARS-CoV-2 variants (dated by TCRdb to the early 2020s). Libraries were constructed by the immunoSEQ multiplex PCR assay. TCRdb limited this immuneACCESS table to in-frame rearrangements with V and J called. A share of clones is missing; checked studies link under half to unresolved V genes, and the rest is unexplained. The sample table lists some 290,000 clones, around 85% of them with a count of one. The ten largest clones capture approximately 2% of the sample. The meaning of the sample's treatment or condition label: some 19 received Ad26.COV2.S at low or high dose, single or two shots; about 5 received placebo; per-sample allocation not given. Repertoires of vaccine and placebo recipients were sequenced from samples taken on day 63 after the first injection. The material was peripheral blood, obtained in a trial of Ad26.COV2.S vaccine versus placebo. Receptors were obtained from a person aged 18 to 59 who received the Ad26.COV2.S COVID-19 vaccine or a placebo.

This chain links TRBV5-1 with TRBJ2-7; 9 bases align to TRBD1. The length of the CDR3 is 14 residues. The V and J ends lost 0 bases and 7 bases, in that order; junction bases with no gene match: 5. Germline-derived CDR1 and CDR2 are SGHRS and YFSETQ. The CDR3 DNA is TGCGCCAGCAGCTTGGAACAGGGGGCGAGGGAGCAGTACTTC. Translating it yields CASSLEQGAREQYF.

The rearrangement uses TRBV2 and TRBJ1-5; D is unresolved. CDR1 is SNHLY and CDR2 is FYNNEI in the germline V gene. V lost 1 base to trimming and J lost 7 bases, with 8 bases between them. There are 13 residues in the CDR3. The CDR3, as DNA: TGTGCCAGCAGTGAAGGTATAGGACAGCCCCAGCATTTT. Translating gives CASSEGIGQPQHF.

This CDR3 reads CASSPPSNEKLFF. The CDR3 nucleotides read TGTGCCAGCTCACCCCCAAGTAATGAAAAACTGTTTTTT. The chain has TRBV18 and TRBJ1-4; D unclear. Trimming stripped 3 bases from V and 4 bases from J, with 6 bases between. The CDR3 contains 13 residues. CDR1 is KGHSH, CDR2 LQKENI, per germline.

The rearrangement joins TRBV19 to TRBJ2-3, with 10 positions matching TRBD1. Germline V CDR1 and CDR2: LNHDA, SQIVND (reference sequence). The CDR3 spans 16 residues. The ends lost 5 bases at V and 4 bases at J; junction bases unmatched: 9. CDR3 in DNA: TGTGCCAGTAGTGAAGGACAGGGGGTCTGGGCAGATACGCAGTATTTT. Its protein product is CASSEGQGVWADTQYF. The complete variable domain, with remaining parts taken from reference TRBV19 and TRBJ2-3, reads DGGITQSPKYLFRKEGQNVTLSCEQNLNHDAMYWYRQDPGQGLRLIYYSQIVNDFQKGDIAEGYSVSREKKESFPLTVTSAQKNPTAFYLCASSEGQGVWADTQYFGPGTRLTVL.

The chain employs TRBV13 and TRBJ2-3; unclear D gene. Looked up from germline, CDR1 is PRHDT and CDR2 is FYEKMQ (reference sequence). CDR3 length: 12 amino acids. Between the trimmed V and J ends, which lost 5 bases and 8 bases, there was a span of 11 bases. CDR3: CASSQAPGTQYF. The CDR3, as DNA: TGTGCCAGCAGCCAGGCCCCGGGTACGCAGTATTTT.

The genes are TRBV7-3 and TRBJ2-7; TRBD2 aligns across 8 bases. The length of the CDR3 is 16 residues. The germline V gene has CDR1 SGHTA and CDR2 FQGTGA. Germline trimming cut 3 bases from V and 2 bases from J; bases unmatched to any gene: 9. This CDR3 reads CASSFLPGGGTYEQYF. CDR3 coding DNA: TGTGCCAGCAGCTTCTTGCCGGGAGGGGGAACCTACGAGCAGTACTTC.

The gene calls are TRBV5-1 and TRBJ2-6; D not resolved. Germline CDR1 is SGHRS and CDR2 is YFSETQ. Trimming pared 5 bases from V and 2 bases from J, leaving 8 bases between. This CDR3 comprises 14 residues. The CDR3 nucleotides read TGCGCCAGCAGGGTAGGGACTGGGGCCAACGTCCTGACTTTC. It codes for CASRVGTGANVLTF.

Only one count was recorded for this clone. V gene TRBV6-2 or TRBV6-3 combines with J gene TRBJ2-7; possibly TRBD2 for D (6 bases). There are 14 residues in the CDR3. V dropped 5 bases and J dropped 4 bases, with 15 bases sitting between them. The germline CDR1 and CDR2 sequences are MNHEY and SVGEGT. CDR3 nucleotide sequence: TGTGCCAGCAGTATCTCCGGGACTGTTTACGAGCAGTACTTC. This codes for CASSISGTVYEQYF.

This clone was counted only a few times. V usage is TRBV9 and J usage is TRBJ2-5; either TRBD1 or TRBD2 may fit D (5 bases each). Germline V CDR1 and CDR2: SGDLS, YYNGEE. There are 16 residues in the CDR3. V was cut by 3 bases and J by 0 bases, with 15 bases left in between. The CDR3 DNA reads TGTGCCAGCAGCGCCGTTCCATGGGGGAACCAAGAGACCCAGTACTTC. Translation gives CASSAVPWGNQETQYF.

The gene calls are TRBV5-4 and TRBJ1-2; weak D call: TRBD1 (6 bases). The CDR3 is 15 residues long. V lost 5 bases and J lost 2, with 16 bases in between. CDR1 SGHNT and CDR2 YYREEE come from the germline V gene (reference sequence). The DNA for the CDR3 is TGTGCCAGCAGTTCCCCGGAGACAGGCAACTATGGCTACACCTTC. The encoded protein is CASSSPETGNYGYTF. The entire variable domain, with the rest obtained from reference TRBV5-4 and TRBJ1-2, is as follows: ETGVTQSPTHLIKTRGQQVTLRCSSQSGHNTVSWYQQALGQGPQFIFQYYREEENGRGNFPPRFSGLQFPNYSSELNVNALELDDSALYLCASSSPETGNYGYTFGSGTRLTVV.

The gene calls are TRBV6-4 and TRBJ2-7; TRBD1 matches at 9 bases. V gave up 9 bases and J gave up 2 bases; unmatched junction bases: 26. There are 20 residues in the CDR3. Per germline, CDR1 MRHNA and CDR2 SNTAGT. CDR3 residues: CASTKGSVSPGTGMAYEQYF. The DNA for the CDR3 is TGTGCCAGTACAAAAGGAAGTGTCTCTCCCGGGACAGGGATGGCCTACGAGCAGTACTTC.

This clone was seen once. Other DNA sequences in this sample translate to the same CDR3. This chain joins TRBV9 and TRBJ2-5, with a weak D call TRBD1 (5 bases). Germline assignment: CDR1 SGDLS and CDR2 YYNGEE. This CDR3 is built from 14 residues. Trimming removed 2 bases from V and 5 bases from J, with 13 bases in between. The CDR3 coding sequence is TGTGCCAGCAGCGTGGGTGGGGCTCAGGAGACCCAGTACTTC. Its translation is CASSVGGAQETQYF.

CDR3 residues: CASSESRYYGGAKNIQYF. The CDR3 DNA sequence: TGCGCCAGCAGTGAGTCGAGGTACTATGGGGGGGCCAAAAACATTCAGTACTTC. V is TRBV10-2 and J is TRBJ2-4; a weak D match, TRBD2 (6 bases). Looked up from germline, CDR1 is WSHSY and CDR2 is SAAADI. Trimming removed 0 bases from V and 1 base from J, with 16 bases in between. This CDR3 contains 18 residues.

This clone has just one count. The J gene is TRBJ2-7, the V gene TRBV28; D not certain. The CDR3 loop spans 12 amino acids. The V end was cut by 2 bases, the J end by 4 bases, with 6 bases between. The germline V gene has CDR1 MDHEN and CDR2 SYDVKM. The CDR3 nucleotides are TGTGCCAGCAGTTTAATTCGATACGAGCAGTACTTC. The encoded protein is CASSLIRYEQYF.